The 20 T cell receptor beta chains presented below share a single source sample, sequenced in a study of control samples from healthy donors and cancer patients (dated by TCRdb to 2018 to 2020). The protocol used for the library was the immunoSEQ multiplex PCR assay. The table was pulled from immuneACCESS by TCRdb, which kept in-frame rearrangements only. Such tables lose some clones; where checked, under half of the loss comes from unresolved V genes, and the rest has no known cause. In this sample the table shows around 180,000 clones, 85% to 95% of which occur a single time. Together, the top ten hold approximately 1.4% of the sample. Material for sequencing was blood. All receptors derive from a woman between 18 and 30 years old in good health.

The chain combines TRBV12-3 or TRBV12-4 with TRBJ2-2; D is possibly TRBD1 (5 bases). V was cut by 10 bases and J by 4 bases, with 13 bases left in between. This CDR3 has 13 amino acids. CDR3 sequence (DNA): TGTGCCACCGACAGAGGTAGCACCGGGGAGCTGTTTTTT. Its protein product is CATDRGSTGELFF.

The chain has TRBV6-2 or TRBV6-3 and TRBJ2-7; unclear D gene. CDR3 length: 14 amino acids. The ends were cut back, 5 bases at V and 3 bases at J, with 14 bases in the middle. Germline-derived CDR1 and CDR2 are MNHEY and SVGEGT. The CDR3 bases are TGTGCCAGCAGTCGGACCTACCTACACTACGAGCAGTACTTC. Translating it yields CASSRTYLHYEQYF.

The CDR3 region is CASSLAGKLNTEAFF. The CDR3 nucleotides read TGTGCCAGCAGCTTAGCTGGCAAATTGAACACTGAAGCTTTCTTT. This chain uses TRBV7-9 with TRBJ1-1; D gene uncertain. V gave up 0 bases and J gave up 0 bases, with 8 bases separating them. The CDR3 runs 15 residues. Germline values: CDR1 SEHNR, CDR2 FQNEAQ (reference sequence).

This chain joins TRBV21-1 and TRBJ1-5; TRBD1, the table's D call, lacks a check against the DNA. TRBV21-1 represents a pseudogene. CDR3 size: 17 residues. In nucleotides, the CDR3 is TGTGCCAGCAGCACCACTTTTCGGGACAGGGGGACTCAGCCCCAGCATTTT. Translated, it gives CASSTTFRDRGTQPQHF.

The chain couples TRBV7-9 to TRBJ1-1, with D uncertain. The CDR3 sequence is 13 residues long. The V and J ends lost 1 base and 5 bases respectively, with 8 bases between them. From germline, CDR1 is SEHNR and CDR2 FQNEAQ (reference sequence). The CDR3, as DNA: TGTGCCAGCAGCTTAGGGGTACAGACTGAAGCTTTCTTT. It yields the protein CASSLGVQTEAFF.

The chain couples TRBV15 to TRBJ1-3; D call uncertain. V shed 4 bases and J shed 2 bases, with 6 bases lying between them. The germline V gene has CDR1 LNHNV and CDR2 YYDKDF (reference sequence). This CDR3 region has 13 residues. The CDR3 here is CATSTGAGNTIYF. CDR3 sequence (DNA): TGTGCCACCAGCACAGGTGCTGGAAACACCATATATTTT.

V is TRBV29-1 and J is TRBJ1-1; 7 nucleotides match TRBD1. Germline loops: CDR1 SQVTM, CDR2 ANQGSEA. The CDR3 sequence is 13 residues long. V dropped 3 bases and J dropped 3; count of bases not matched to a gene: 4. The CDR3 sequence is CSVDLTGYTEAFF. CDR3 coding DNA: TGCAGCGTTGACCTGACAGGGTACACTGAAGCTTTCTTT.

This clone has just one count. J is TRBJ1-1 and V is TRBV7-2, with 7 bases lining up with TRBD1. V shed 5 bases and J 11 bases; nucleotides not matched to a gene: 17. Germline CDR1 SGHTA, CDR2 FQGNSA. The CDR3 sequence is 15 residues long. Written as DNA, the CDR3 is TGTGCCAGCAGCACACGACAGGGTCTAACAGGTGACGCTTTCTTT. As protein: CASSTRQGLTGDAFF.

The CDR3: CAISLGGQETQYF. For the CDR3, the DNA is TGTGCCATCAGTTTGGGGGGACAAGAGACCCAGTACTTC. The chain links TRBV10-3 to TRBJ2-5, with a tentative D call TRBD2 (6 bases). Germline V CDR1 and CDR2: ENHRY, SYGVKD. The V gene lost 5 bases and the J gene lost 2 bases, with 9 bases spanning the gap. The CDR3 has 13 residues.

The chain uses TRBV4-1 and TRBJ2-3, with D unresolved. The CDR3 runs 17 residues. V was clipped by 1 base and J by 5 bases, with 19 bases between them. Germline V gene data show CDR1 as MGHRA and CDR2 as YSYEKL. CDR3 protein: CASSQVIVGPAGDTQYF. The CDR3 nucleotides are TGCGCCAGCAGCCAAGTCATTGTAGGTCCGGCCGGAGATACGCAGTATTTT.

This chain joins TRBV9 and TRBJ2-7; D is perhaps TRBD1 (6 bases). Germline loops: CDR1 SGDLS, CDR2 YYNGEE. Trimming cost V 4 bases and J 5 bases, with 19 bases left between them. This CDR3 comprises 15 residues. CDR3 loop: CASSLQGLSGHEQYF. CDR3 coding DNA: TGTGCCAGCAGCCTACAGGGATTATCCGGCCACGAGCAGTACTTC.

The chain recombines TRBV7-2 with TRBJ2-4; D is possibly TRBD1 or TRBD2 (5 bases each). The CDR3 sequence is 15 residues long. Germline assignment: CDR1 SGHTA and CDR2 FQGNSA. The V and J ends lost 1 base and 1 base respectively, with 8 bases between them. The DNA of the CDR3 is TGTGCCAGCAGCTTAGGGGGGTTCGCCAAAAACATTCAGTACTTC. This sequence encodes CASSLGGFAKNIQYF.

The chain couples TRBV5-1 to TRBJ2-3, with D hard to call. The CDR3 has 11 amino acids. The V end was cut by 7 bases, the J end by 3 bases, with 6 bases between. Germline V gene sequence: CDR1 SGHRS, CDR2 YFSETQ. Written as DNA, the CDR3 is TGCGCCAGCGCGGTTACAGATACGCAGTATTTT. It translates to CASAVTDTQYF.

This chain connects TRBV10-3 to TRBJ2-5, with 7 positions matching TRBD2. The germline V gene encodes CDR1 ENHRY and CDR2 SYGVKD. This CDR3 spans 15 amino acids. The junction had 6 bases not matched to a gene; V was cut back by 0 bases and J by 5 bases. The CDR3 DNA is TGTGCCATCAGTGAGTCGGCTAGCGGCGGGGAGACCCAGTACTTC. This codes for CAISESASGGETQYF.

As regards this clone: This same CDR3 is encoded by further DNA sequences in the sample. The J gene is TRBJ2-7, the V gene TRBV5-1, with 7 bases matching TRBD2. With V trimmed by 2 bases and J by 2 bases, 1 base remained unmatched. This CDR3 spans 13 amino acids. CDR1 is SGHRS and CDR2 is YFSETQ in the germline V gene. CDR3 DNA: TGCGCCAGCAGCTTCGGGGGGACCTACGAGCAGTACTTC. It yields the protein CASSFGGTYEQYF.

The V gene is TRBV2, the J gene TRBJ2-5, with a tentative D call TRBD1 (6 bases). The V gene's germline CDR1 is SNHLY and CDR2 FYNNEI. The CDR3 has 12 residues. The V and J ends lost 7 bases and 4 bases respectively, with 10 bases between them. CDR3 sequence (DNA): TGTGCCAGCAACAGGGAACGAGAGACCCAGTACTTC. Amino acid sequence: CASNRERETQYF.

This clone was recorded once. The chain uses TRBV11-2 and TRBJ2-7; no definite D call. The length of the CDR3 is 14 residues. Germline-derived CDR1 and CDR2 are SGHAT and FQNNGV. The V end was cut by 4 bases, the J end by 0 bases, with 10 bases between. The CDR3 protein is CASSSLKSSYEQYF. The CDR3 DNA follows: TGTGCCAGCAGCTCGTTGAAAAGCTCCTACGAGCAGTACTTC.

The J gene is TRBJ2-3, the V gene TRBV2; 10 nucleotides match TRBD1. Germline V gives CDR1 SNHLY, CDR2 FYNNEI. V lost 8 bases to trimming and J lost 7 bases; unmatched junction nucleotides: 12. This CDR3 spans 15 amino acids. CDR3 sequence reads: CASSDRTGGKYTQYF. The CDR3 region has the DNA TGTGCCAGCTCGGATAGGACAGGGGGAAAATATACGCAGTATTTT.

This rearrangement joins TRBV11-3 to TRBJ2-3; 8 bases fit TRBD2. Looked up from germline, CDR1 is SGHNT and CDR2 is YENEEA. This CDR3 contains 17 residues. J lost 5 bases, V lost 1 base, and 11 bases had no gene match. CDR3 nucleotides: TGTGCCAGCAGCTTAGGTGGACTAGCCCCCCCCGAAGATACGCAGTATTTT. Translation gives CASSLGGLAPPEDTQYF. The full variable domain, its missing parts supplied by reference TRBV11-3 and TRBJ2-3, is EAGVVQSPRYKIIEKKQPVAFWCNPISGHNTLYWYLQNLGQGPELLIRYENEEAVDDSQLPKDRFSAERLKGVDSTLKIQPAELGDSAVYLCASSLGGLAPPEDTQYFGPGTRLTVL.

CDR3 residues: CASSPSGSSYNSPLHF. The DNA of the CDR3 is TGTGCCAGCTCACCGTCCGGCAGCTCCTATAATTCACCCCTCCACTTT. The V gene is TRBV18, the J gene TRBJ1-6; D unresolved. The CDR3 runs to 16 residues. Looked up from germline, CDR1 is KGHSH and CDR2 is LQKENI. With 3 bases removed from V and 0 bases from J, the gap between germline ends came to 9 bases. The entire variable domain, with the rest obtained from reference TRBV18 and TRBJ1-6, is as follows: NAGVMQNPRHLVRRRGQEARLRCSPMKGHSHVYWYRQLPEEGLKFMVYLQKENIIDESGMPKERFSAEFPKEGPSILRIQQVVRGDSAAYFCASSPSGSSYNSPLHFGNGTRLTVT.